Listed here is a single TCR beta chain. Its specificity is not known. TCRdb reanalysed the 5' RACE reads using MiXCR and keeps one entry per CDR3 protein. Here the sample spans approximately 140,000 distinct CDR3 sequences, under 45% being singletons. The germline V and J ends were trimmed by 7 bases and 8 bases, with 15 bases remaining between them. The CDR3 loop spans 14 amino acids. The sample is drawn from a study of CD8 T cells in ankylosing spondylitis. Study-level points and caveats: Reported data indicate significant enrichment of disease-linked clones within matched ankylosing spondylitis synovial fluid. About 8 highly homologous variants made up a TCR beta motif, and this motif appeared characteristic of ankylosing spondylitis blood.

This rearrangement joins TRBV12-3 or TRBV12-4 to TRBJ1-6, with D unresolved. The sequenced material came from synovial fluid, either unsorted or a sorted T cell fraction (not recorded which). This TCR was sampled from a male donor with ankylosing spondylitis. CDR3 protein: CASTTSHWDSPLHF. The CDR3, as DNA: TGTGCCAGCACAACAAGCCATTGGGATTCACCCCTCCACTTT.